The next 27 T cell receptor beta chains were all read from a single sample in a study of blood T cell repertoires in COVID-19. Only in-frame clones appear in the TCRdb table, and some are missing; sequencing was by immunoSEQ multiplex PCR. This table holds some 350,000 clones, around nine tenths found once. Specimen: peripheral blood. The source of these receptors is a human donor in a cohort sampled during active COVID-19.

V and J are TRBV4-2 and TRBJ2-2, with TRBD1 matching over 8 bases. The J segment lost 2 bases and the V segment lost 0 bases, leaving 8 bases of the junction unmatched. The length of the CDR3 is 18 residues. Per germline, CDR1 LGHNA and CDR2 YNFKEQ. The CDR3 nucleotides read TGTGCCAGCAGCCAAGATCCTGCGGGACAGGAAAACACCGGGGAGCTGTTTTTT. Protein: CASSQDPAGQENTGELFF.

This clone occurred a few times. The CDR3 DNA sequence: TGTGCCAGCAGCACTACTAGCGGGAGACCTTACGAGCAGTACTTC. Its protein product is CASSTTSGRPYEQYF. The rearrangement uses TRBV21-1 and TRBJ2-7; TRBD2, the table's D call, lacks a check against the DNA. TRBV21-1 is designated a pseudogene. This CDR3 comprises 15 residues.

The chain combines TRBV2 with TRBJ2-7, with 9 positions matching TRBD1. The CDR3 spans 14 residues. Germline CDR1 reads SNHLY; CDR2 reads FYNNEI. After removal of 7 bases from V and 3 bases from J, the junction contained 7 bases not matched to a gene. In DNA, the CDR3 is TGTGCCAGCAAGGACCCGGGACAGGGCTACGAGCAGTACTTC. Translating gives CASKDPGQGYEQYF.

The CDR3 spells CSVGLAGDNEQFF. The CDR3 DNA is TGCAGCGTTGGGCTAGCGGGGGACAATGAGCAGTTCTTC. The chain links TRBV29-1 to TRBJ2-1, with 10 positions matching TRBD2. V was clipped by 4 bases and J by 5 bases; unmatched bases: 2. The CDR3 contains 13 residues. CDR1 and CDR2 (germline): SQVTM, ANQGSEA.

The V and J genes are TRBV19 and TRBJ2-2, with 7 bases that match TRBD2. This CDR3 contains 16 residues. The germline V gene has CDR1 LNHDA and CDR2 SQIVND (reference sequence). V dropped 5 bases and J dropped 5; count of bases not matched to a gene: 11. The CDR3 spells CASSGRGAGYTGELFF. The CDR3 DNA follows: TGTGCCAGTAGTGGCCGTGGAGCGGGATATACCGGGGAGCTGTTTTTT.

The rearrangement uses TRBV5-1 and TRBJ2-3; TRBD2 matches 11 bases. Germline loops: CDR1 SGHRS, CDR2 YFSETQ. The CDR3 sequence is 17 residues long. Trimming took 5 bases from V and 2 from J; bases not matched to a gene: 10. CDR3 sequence: CASSSGRLAGNTDTQYF. The CDR3 DNA follows: TGCGCCAGCAGTTCCGGGCGACTAGCGGGAAACACAGATACGCAGTATTTT.

The table lists this clone with a count of one. V usage is TRBV6-4 and J usage is TRBJ2-1; 11 nucleotides line up with TRBD1. Germline loops: CDR1 MRHNA, CDR2 SNTAGT. The V gene end was trimmed by 2 bases and the J gene end by 2 bases; junction bases not matched to a gene: 5. The CDR3 consists of 17 residues. In DNA, the CDR3 is TGTGCCAGCAGTGACCTCCGGACAGGGGGCGCCTACAATGAGCAGTTCTTC. Protein: CASSDLRTGGAYNEQFF.

This chain connects TRBV5-1 to TRBJ2-5; possibly TRBD1 for D (5 bases). The V end lost 4 bases, the J end lost 0 bases, and 13 bases lay between the germline ends. The germline V gene encodes CDR1 SGHRS and CDR2 YFSETQ. The CDR3 runs to 15 residues. The CDR3 region has the DNA TGCGCCAGCAGCCCGCTCGCAGGGTACCAAGAGACCCAGTACTTC. The encoded protein is CASSPLAGYQETQYF.

In this sample, this clone turned up a few times. The chain carries TRBV5-4 and TRBJ2-7; 14 positions match TRBD2. The CDR3 totals 17 residues. Germline assignment: CDR1 SGHNT and CDR2 YYREEE (reference sequence). Trimming took 0 bases from V and 3 from J; bases not matched to a gene: 5. CDR3 sequence: CASSLGLAGGINYEQYF. CDR3 bases: TGTGCCAGCAGCTTGGGACTAGCGGGAGGGATAAACTACGAGCAGTACTTC.

This clone was detected only a few times. This chain connects TRBV10-3 to TRBJ2-2; 7 bases align to TRBD2. The CDR3 is 15 residues long. V shed 4 bases, J shed 5 bases, and the junction held 7 bases outside the gene matches. CDR1 is ENHRY, CDR2 SYGVKD, per germline. The CDR3 bases are TGTGCCATCAGTGTAGGCGGGAGAGGGACCGGGGAGCTGTTTTTT. It translates to CAISVGGRGTGELFF.

This chain connects TRBV5-1 to TRBJ1-2; a weak D match, TRBD1 (5 bases). The germline V gene has CDR1 SGHRS and CDR2 YFSETQ. The CDR3 runs to 16 residues. The ends were cut back, 0 bases at V and 8 bases at J, with 20 bases in the middle. DNA of the CDR3: TGCGCCAGCAGCTTGGATGGGGCAGGGTTTTATGACGGCTACACCTTC. Its protein product is CASSLDGAGFYDGYTF.

The rearrangement joins TRBV19 to TRBJ1-5, with 9 nucleotides matching TRBD1. The CDR3 sequence is 17 residues long. The germline V gene encodes CDR1 LNHDA and CDR2 SQIVND (reference sequence). The V gene end was trimmed by 1 base and the J gene end by 4 bases; junction bases not matched to a gene: 8. CDR3 in amino acids: CASSIAGTGWGNQPQHF. Here the CDR3 DNA reads TGTGCCAGTAGTATAGCTGGGACAGGGTGGGGTAATCAGCCCCAGCATTTT.

The chain has TRBV24-1 and TRBJ2-1; the match to TRBD2 covers 9 bases. The CDR3 length is 14 residues. Germline CDR1 is KGHDR and CDR2 is SFDVKD. J gave up 10 bases and V 4 bases, and 7 bases lay outside the gene matches. CDR3 amino acids: CATSDPGLAIEQFF. The CDR3 DNA reads as TGTGCCACCAGTGACCCTGGACTAGCGATAGAGCAGTTCTTC.

V and J are TRBV18 and TRBJ2-7; 9 bases agree with TRBD1. After removal of 2 bases from V and 6 bases from J, the junction contained 8 bases not matched to a gene. CDR1 and CDR2 from the germline V gene are KGHSH and LQKENI. This CDR3 has 15 residues. The CDR3 here is CASSPSGGQGIEQYF. CDR3 nucleotide sequence: TGTGCCAGCTCACCATCTGGCGGACAGGGGATCGAGCAGTACTTC.

J is TRBJ2-1 and V is TRBV29-1, with a possible D match to TRBD1 (6 bases). This CDR3 is 13 amino acids long. Germline V gives CDR1 SQVTM, CDR2 ANQGSEA. The V end was cut by 2 bases, the J end by 8 bases, with 13 bases between. The CDR3 DNA sequence: TGCAGCGTTGAATTGGCTAAGGGGGATGAGCAGTTCTTC. Protein sequence: CSVELAKGDEQFF.

This sequence joins TRBV9 and TRBJ2-4, with 9 bases identical to TRBD2. The CDR3 contains 20 residues. Trimming took 4 bases from V and 1 from J; bases not matched to a gene: 18. CDR1 is SGDLS and CDR2 is YYNGEE in the germline V gene. The CDR3 DNA sequence: TGTGCCAGCAGCCACCATCGACCAAGCGGGAGGTGTGTGGCCAAAAACATTCAGTACTTC. Encoded protein: CASSHHRPSGRCVAKNIQYF.

This chain joins TRBV19 and TRBJ1-2; a weak D match, TRBD1 (6 bases). The CDR3 length is 16 residues. CDR1 is LNHDA, CDR2 SQIVND, per germline (reference sequence). Trimming removed 5 bases from V and 4 bases from J, with 20 bases in between. The CDR3 loop reads CASSLTGLVPSYGYTF. CDR3 DNA: TGTGCCAGTAGTTTGACAGGTTTAGTCCCCTCCTATGGCTACACCTTC.

The chain couples TRBV5-1 to TRBJ1-2, with D possibly matching TRBD1 (5 bases). This CDR3 comprises 13 residues. CDR1 is SGHRS and CDR2 is YFSETQ in the germline V gene. V dropped 5 bases and J dropped 5 bases, with 13 bases sitting between them. The CDR3 bases are TGCGCCAGCAGTGGGCAGGGACTATATGGCTACACCTTC. Translated: CASSGQGLYGYTF.

The genes are TRBV7-2 and TRBJ1-1; 8 nucleotides match TRBD1. Per germline, CDR1 SGHTA and CDR2 FQGNSA. CDR3 length: 15 amino acids. The V segment lost 4 bases and the J segment 1 base; nucleotides outside the gene matches: 5. CDR3 residues: CASSWRTGTNTEAFF. The CDR3 DNA reads as TGTGCCAGCAGCTGGCGGACAGGGACGAACACTGAAGCTTTCTTT.

The rearrangement joins TRBV19 to TRBJ2-1; 7 nucleotides agree with TRBD2. J lost 2 bases, V lost 10 bases, and 5 bases had no gene match. The CDR3 consists of 13 residues. Germline-derived CDR1 and CDR2 are LNHDA and SQIVND (reference sequence). The CDR3 loop reads CATTGLAYNEQFF. The CDR3 DNA reads as TGTGCCACTACCGGACTAGCCTACAATGAGCAGTTCTTC.

The V gene is TRBV28, the J gene TRBJ2-5; no clear D gene. The CDR3 has 12 amino acids. Germline V gene data show CDR1 as MDHEN and CDR2 as SYDVKM. Trimming left V 2 bases short and J 5 bases short, with 6 bases between. The CDR3 DNA sequence: TGTGCCAGCAGTTTAACCCGGGAGACCCAGTACTTC. It encodes CASSLTRETQYF.

This clone has just one count. CDR3 sequence (DNA): TGTGCCAGCAACAAAGCGGGGGGGCCGCATGATACGCAGTATTTT. This codes for CASNKAGGPHDTQYF. The rearrangement uses TRBV9 and TRBJ2-3; 10 nucleotides agree with TRBD2. CDR3 size: 15 residues. The germline V gene encodes CDR1 SGDLS and CDR2 YYNGEE. Germline trimming cut 6 bases from V and 6 bases from J; bases unmatched to any gene: 10.

A single count supports this clone. The chain combines TRBV3-1 (or the pseudogene TRBV3-2) with TRBJ2-5; D possibly corresponds to TRBD1 (5 bases). The CDR3 totals 13 residues. Trimming shortened V by 2 bases and J by 5 bases, and 9 bases separated the two germline ends. Germline values: CDR1 LGHDT, CDR2 YNNKEL (reference sequence). CDR3 amino acids: CASSQRGSETQYF. DNA of the CDR3: TGTGCCAGCAGCCAAAGGGGCAGCGAGACCCAGTACTTC.

The chain combines TRBV25-1 with TRBJ2-7; D may be TRBD2 (6 bases). The CDR3 consists of 15 residues. V was clipped by 3 bases and J by 7 bases, with 19 bases between them. The germline CDR1 and CDR2 sequences are MGHDK and SYGVNS. CDR3 coding DNA: TGTGCCAGCAGTGACCCCTTGAGGAGGGTGGGGGAGCAGTACTTC. This sequence encodes CASSDPLRRVGEQYF.

The chain employs TRBV11-2 and TRBJ2-2, with 9 bases identical to TRBD1. The germline gives CDR1 SGHAT, CDR2 FQNNGV. Trimming cost V 3 bases and J 5 bases; bases outside gene matches: 4. The CDR3 runs to 15 residues. Here the CDR3 reads CASSFGTGITGELFF. CDR3 nucleotides: TGTGCCAGCAGCTTCGGGACAGGGATTACCGGGGAGCTGTTTTTT.

The chain couples TRBV5-4 to TRBJ2-7, with 8 bases identical to TRBD1. With V trimmed by 5 bases and J by 2 bases, 9 bases remained unmatched. Germline CDR1 is SGHNT and CDR2 is YYREEE (reference sequence). The CDR3 runs to 15 residues. CDR3 DNA sequence: TGTGCCAGCAGTTCCAGGGGGGACAGGCCCTACGAGCAGTACTTC. It specifies CASSSRGDRPYEQYF.

V and J are TRBV5-1 and TRBJ2-5, with D possibly matching TRBD1 (6 bases). The CDR3 runs 14 residues. Per germline, CDR1 SGHRS and CDR2 YFSETQ. Trimming left V 4 bases short and J 5 bases short, with 15 bases between. The CDR3 sequence: CASSTGQIRETQYF. The CDR3, as DNA: TGCGCCAGCAGCACCGGACAGATCCGCGAGACCCAGTACTTC.